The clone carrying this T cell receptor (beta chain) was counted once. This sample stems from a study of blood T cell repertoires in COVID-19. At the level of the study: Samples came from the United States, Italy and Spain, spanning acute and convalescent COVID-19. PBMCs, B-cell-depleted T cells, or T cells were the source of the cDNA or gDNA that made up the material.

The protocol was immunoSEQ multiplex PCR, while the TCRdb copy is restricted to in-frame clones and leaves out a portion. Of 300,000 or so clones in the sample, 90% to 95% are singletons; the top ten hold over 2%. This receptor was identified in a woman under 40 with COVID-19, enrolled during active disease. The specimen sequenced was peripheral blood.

Here the CDR3 DNA reads TGTGCCAGCAGTTTAGGGACAGGTTATCAGCCCCAGCATTTT. It is translated as CASSLGTGYQPQHF. The gene calls are TRBV28 and TRBJ1-5; 8 nucleotides agree with TRBD1. This CDR3 has 14 amino acids. The germline V gene has CDR1 MDHEN and CDR2 SYDVKM. V dropped 2 bases and J dropped 5; count of bases not matched to a gene: 2.